The clone carrying this T cell receptor (beta chain) was observed at least ten times. Its specificity is unknown. This record comes from a study of T cell repertoires in cytomegalovirus infection. Across the whole study: Indications came from public TCR beta signatures; they pointed to CMV infection and to a matching HLA type. Findings and limits, study-wide: It was HLA-C-restricted CMV-specific TCR beta clonotypes that dominated the response ex vivo. Carriage of CMV together with the relevant HLA was identifiable through cumulative public TCR beta family frequency.

TCRdb analysed the reads with MiXCR anew, one entry per CDR3 protein. The data hold around 530,000 distinct CDR3 sequences, with about 25% observed a single time. Germline loops: CDR1 SSHAT, CDR2 FNYEAQ (reference sequence). The V end lost 0 bases, the J end lost 2 bases, and 4 bases lay between the germline ends. The CDR3 consists of 13 residues. The TCR was taken from a human donor in good health (CMV status not recorded). Some clones in this sample may be carry-over from other donors' samples. V usage is TRBV7-7 and J usage is TRBJ2-5; D remains ambiguous. The sequenced sample was PBMCs. The CDR3 sequence is CASSLAQQETQYF. CDR3 nucleotide sequence: TGTGCCAGCAGCTTAGCCCAACAAGAGACCCAGTACTTC.